This TCR beta chain was profiled in a study of cytomegalovirus exposure and HLA in healthy donors. Findings and caveats of the study: TCR beta chains associated with HLA were, in a later analysis, more clonally expanded than equally common others.

The germline V gene encodes CDR1 MDHEN and CDR2 SYDVKM. This CDR3 comprises 12 residues. The ends were cut back, 5 bases at V and 8 bases at J, with 9 bases in the middle. Points on this clone: Its specificity is unknown.

It was with 60 Vbeta and 13 Jbeta primers that the PCR ran. Authors' processing steps: An analysis that came later counted 80 million or so unique TCR beta chains, roughly 11 million shared. Measured with immunoSEQ multiplex PCR; TCRdb has only the in-frame clones, and not every one. For V, J and clone size, that table is used; D and trimming come from the DNA. The sample holds about 170,000 clones, 79% seen once. The chain combines TRBV28 with TRBJ1-4; D remains ambiguous. The source of this sequence is a woman aged 45-65 years in good health and CMV-seronegative. The specimen was PBMCs. CDR3 loop: CASSLLGEKLFF. CDR3 nucleotide sequence: TGTGCCAGCAGTCTTCTAGGAGAAAAACTGTTTTTT.